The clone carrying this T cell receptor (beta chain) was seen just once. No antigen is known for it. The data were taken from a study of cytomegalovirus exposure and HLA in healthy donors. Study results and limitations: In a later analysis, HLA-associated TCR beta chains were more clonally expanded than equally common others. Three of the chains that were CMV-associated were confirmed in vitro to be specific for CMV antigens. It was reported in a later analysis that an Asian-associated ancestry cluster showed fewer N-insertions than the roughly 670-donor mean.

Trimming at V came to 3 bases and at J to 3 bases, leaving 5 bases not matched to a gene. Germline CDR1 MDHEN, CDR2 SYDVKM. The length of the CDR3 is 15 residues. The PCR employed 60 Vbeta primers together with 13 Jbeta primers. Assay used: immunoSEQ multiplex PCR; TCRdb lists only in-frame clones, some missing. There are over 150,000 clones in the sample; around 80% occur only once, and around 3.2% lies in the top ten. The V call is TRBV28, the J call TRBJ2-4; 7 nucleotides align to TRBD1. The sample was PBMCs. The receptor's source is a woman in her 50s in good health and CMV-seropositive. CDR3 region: CASSLQGDLKNIQYF. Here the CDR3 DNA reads TGTGCCAGCAGTTTGCAGGGGGACCTCAAAAACATTCAGTACTTC.